The next 22 T cell receptor beta chains were all read from a single sample in a study of blood T cell repertoires in COVID-19. Assay used: immunoSEQ multiplex PCR; TCRdb lists only in-frame clones, some missing. The sample holds 150,000 to 190,000 clones, 76% seen once. Material: peripheral blood. The source is a woman older than 75 with acute or convalescent COVID-19.

V usage is TRBV18 and J usage is TRBJ1-6; the D gene is possibly TRBD1 (6 bases). This CDR3 is built from 15 residues. Germline values: CDR1 KGHSH, CDR2 LQKENI. With 6 bases removed from V and 9 bases from J, the gap between germline ends came to 18 bases. CDR3 DNA: TGTGCCAGCTCTCCAAACGGACAGCCAACTTCACCCCTCCACTTT. It is translated as CASSPNGQPTSPLHF.

The chain is built from TRBV9 and TRBJ1-4; 9 bases map to TRBD1. Germline V gives CDR1 SGDLS, CDR2 YYNGEE. The CDR3 spans 15 residues. V lost 2 bases to trimming and J lost 4 bases; unmatched junction nucleotides: 3. CDR3 in DNA: TGTGCCAGCAGCGTTGGGACAGGGTTTAATGAAAAACTGTTTTTT. It specifies CASSVGTGFNEKLFF.

The V gene is TRBV7-9, the J gene TRBJ2-5; D uncertain. Germline values: CDR1 SEHNR, CDR2 FQNEAQ (reference sequence). This CDR3 is 15 amino acids long. V was trimmed by 1 base and J by 0 bases, leaving 9 bases between them. This CDR3 is CASSLGATDQETQYF. The CDR3 DNA follows: TGTGCCAGCAGCTTAGGTGCAACAGACCAAGAGACCCAGTACTTC.

The chain carries TRBV19 and TRBJ2-3; the match to TRBD1 covers 9 bases. The CDR3 runs to 13 residues. From germline, CDR1 is LNHDA and CDR2 SQIVND (reference sequence). Unmatched junction bases numbered 12, after V lost 6 bases and J lost 14 bases. The CDR3 sequence is CASSETQGAPLYF. The CDR3 DNA sequence: TGTGCCAGTAGCGAAACACAGGGGGCTCCCTTGTATTTT. The entire variable domain, with the rest obtained from reference TRBV19 and TRBJ2-3, is as follows: DGGITQSPKYLFRKEGQNVTLSCEQNLNHDAMYWYRQDPGQGLRLIYYSQIVNDFQKGDIAEGYSVSREKKESFPLTVTSAQKNPTAFYLCASSETQGAPLYFGPGTRLTVL.

The chain is built from TRBV7-3 and TRBJ2-3, with 10 bases fitting TRBD2. The CDR3 contains 15 residues. Germline CDR1 is SGHTA and CDR2 is FQGTGA. V shed 2 bases, J shed 6 bases, and the junction held 5 bases outside the gene matches. Written as DNA, the CDR3 is TGTGCCAGCAGCTTAGGGCTAGCGGGGGTTGATACGCAGTATTTT. Its translation: CASSLGLAGVDTQYF. Full variable domain (outside the CDR3, taken from reference TRBV7-3 and TRBJ2-3): GAGVSQTPSNKVTEKGKYVELRCDPISGHTALYWYRQSLGQGPEFLIYFQGTGAADDSGLPNDRFFAVRPEGSVSTLKIQRTERGDSAVYLCASSLGLAGVDTQYFGPGTRLTVL.

This sequence joins TRBV11-2 and TRBJ1-2; 7 nucleotides line up with TRBD1. This CDR3 comprises 13 residues. Germline loops: CDR1 SGHAT, CDR2 FQNNGV. V gave up 2 bases and J gave up 8 bases; unmatched junction bases: 5. The CDR3 DNA sequence: TGTGCCAGCAGCTTACACGCAGGGGGGGGCTACACCTTC. Amino acid sequence: CASSLHAGGGYTF. The whole variable domain, filled in from reference TRBV11-2 and TRBJ1-2, reads EAGVAQSPRYKIIEKRQSVAFWCNPISGHATLYWYQQILGQGPKLLIQFQNNGVVDDSQLPKDRFSAERLKGVDSTLKIQPAKLEDSAVYLCASSLHAGGGYTFGSGTRLTVV.

This clone turned up a few times. V is TRBV6-1 and J is TRBJ2-1; the D is unclear. Germline loops: CDR1 MNHNS, CDR2 SASEGT. The CDR3 has 13 residues. Between the trimmed V and J ends, which lost 3 bases and 6 bases, there was a span of 9 bases. The CDR3 here is CASSDNLFNEQFF. CDR3 bases: TGTGCCAGCAGTGACAACCTATTCAATGAGCAGTTCTTC.

The chain links TRBV5-6 to TRBJ2-7; 12 nucleotides line up with TRBD2. V lost 0 bases to trimming and J lost 2 bases; unmatched junction nucleotides: 3. The CDR3 extends over 16 amino acids. The germline V gene encodes CDR1 SGHDT and CDR2 YYEEEE. DNA for the CDR3: TGTGCCAGCAGCTTGGGACTAGCGGGAGTGGCCTACGAGCAGTACTTC. Protein: CASSLGLAGVAYEQYF.

The chain employs TRBV7-6 and TRBJ2-2; 9 nucleotides match TRBD1. The CDR3 covers 18 residues. V shed 4 bases and J 6 bases; nucleotides not matched to a gene: 15. From germline, CDR1 is SGHVS and CDR2 FNYEAQ. In DNA form, the CDR3 reads TGTGCCAGCAGCTCTACCTGGAGAGTGACAGGGGGGTCCGGGGAGCTGTTTTTT. Translating it yields CASSSTWRVTGGSGELFF. The full variable domain, completed using reference TRBV7-6 and TRBJ2-2, is GAGVSQSPRYKVTKRGQDVALRCDPISGHVSLYWYRQALGQGPEFLTYFNYEAQQDKSGLPNDRFSAERPEGSISTLTIQRTEQRDSAMYRCASSSTWRVTGGSGELFFGEGSRLTVL.

The chain recombines TRBV10-3 with TRBJ2-7, with 11 bases identical to TRBD2. The CDR3 is 14 amino acids. Germline-derived CDR1 and CDR2 are ENHRY and SYGVKD. V shed 6 bases, J shed 3 bases, and the junction held 4 bases outside the gene matches. As DNA, the CDR3 is TGTGCCATCAGCCCGGGACTAGCGGACTACGAGCAGTACTTC. Its translation: CAISPGLADYEQYF.

The V and J genes are TRBV5-1 and TRBJ2-7, with 8 bases lining up with TRBD2. The ends lost 0 bases at V and 0 bases at J; junction bases unmatched: 8. This CDR3 has 17 residues. Germline loops: CDR1 SGHRS, CDR2 YFSETQ. In nucleotides, the CDR3 is TGCGCCAGCAGCTTGGGGCTAGCGGGTCCAAGCTCCTACGAGCAGTACTTC. This sequence encodes CASSLGLAGPSSYEQYF.

The V and J genes are TRBV25-1 and TRBJ1-6; possibly TRBD1 for D (6 bases). Trimming stripped 1 base from V and 8 bases from J, with 18 bases between. Germline CDR1 MGHDK, CDR2 SYGVNS. The CDR3 totals 17 residues. This CDR3 reads CASSESPFTGRDSPLHF. CDR3 bases: TGTGCCAGCAGTGAATCCCCATTCACAGGGAGAGATTCACCCCTCCACTTT.

The chain couples TRBV11-2 to TRBJ1-2; TRBD1 aligns across 9 bases. V lost 5 bases to trimming and J lost 14 bases; unmatched junction nucleotides: 12. CDR1 is SGHAT and CDR2 is FQNNGV in the germline V gene. The CDR3 contains 13 residues. CDR3 region: CASSAGTGISETF. In DNA form, the CDR3 reads TGTGCCAGCAGCGCCGGGACAGGGATATCGGAGACCTTC. Full variable domain (rest looked up from reference TRBV11-2 and TRBJ1-2): EAGVAQSPRYKIIEKRQSVAFWCNPISGHATLYWYQQILGQGPKLLIQFQNNGVVDDSQLPKDRFSAERLKGVDSTLKIQPAKLEDSAVYLCASSAGTGISETFGSGTRLTVV.

The gene calls are TRBV6-2 or TRBV6-3 and TRBJ2-3, with a tentative D call TRBD2 (5 bases). Germline CDR1 is MNHEY and CDR2 is SVGEGT. Trimming cost V 5 bases and J 3 bases, with 18 bases left between them. This CDR3 region has 16 residues. As DNA, the CDR3 is TGTGCCAGCAGTCACTATACCGTCCCGGGGACAGATACGCAGTATTTT. Translating it yields CASSHYTVPGTDTQYF.

J is TRBJ1-4 and V is TRBV3-1 (or the pseudogene TRBV3-2); TRBD1 agrees at 8 bases. CDR1 and CDR2 from the germline V gene are LGHDT and YNNKEL (reference sequence). There are 15 residues in the CDR3. V trimming: 5 bases; J trimming: 7 bases; junction bases outside the gene matches: 9. The CDR3 nucleotides read TGTGCCAGCAGCTCGCGGCAAGGGACAGGTGAAAAACTGTTTTTT. It codes for CASSSRQGTGEKLFF.

This clone has more than one count but fewer than ten. This chain links TRBV5-1 with TRBJ1-2; D gene ambiguous. Trimming took 0 bases from V and 5 from J, leaving 14 bases between them. The CDR3 is made up of 15 amino acids. Germline V gene lookup returns CDR1 SGHRS and CDR2 YFSETQ. DNA of the CDR3: TGCGCCAGCAGCTTGGGGCAGGATCGGTGGTATGGCTACACCTTC. It yields the protein CASSLGQDRWYGYTF.

The chain has TRBV6-1 and TRBJ2-3; 13 bases are a match to TRBD2. The CDR3 runs 18 residues. Germline V gene data show CDR1 as MNHNS and CDR2 as SASEGT. V gave up 4 bases and J gave up 4 bases; unmatched junction bases: 11. The DNA of the CDR3 is TGTGCCAGCAGTGGGAAGGGACTAGCGGGAATTCGGTCAGATACGCAGTATTTT. Translation: CASSGKGLAGIRSDTQYF.

The chain carries TRBV4-3 and TRBJ1-5; a weak D match, TRBD1 (6 bases). V lost 1 base to trimming and J lost 8 bases, with 12 bases between them. Per the germline V gene, CDR1 is LGHNA and CDR2 is YSLEER. This CDR3 has 14 residues. CDR3 DNA sequence: TGCGCCAGCAGCCAAGCCTACTCAGGGGAGCCCCAGCATTTT. This translates into CASSQAYSGEPQHF.

The chain employs TRBV9 and TRBJ2-7; 10 bases line up with TRBD1. CDR1 is SGDLS and CDR2 is YYNGEE in the germline V gene. Germline trimming cut 4 bases from V and 4 bases from J; bases unmatched to any gene: 5. This CDR3 region has 14 residues. CDR3 sequence reads: CASSTRQGAYEQYF. DNA of the CDR3: TGTGCCAGCAGCACGCGACAGGGGGCTTACGAGCAGTACTTC.

V and J are TRBV6-1 and TRBJ1-2, with TRBD1 identical over 9 bases. The V gene end was trimmed by 1 base and the J gene end by 7 bases; junction bases not matched to a gene: 7. The length of the CDR3 is 15 residues. Germline loops: CDR1 MNHNS, CDR2 SASEGT. CDR3 residues: CASSEGITGGFGYTF. In nucleotides, the CDR3 is TGTGCCAGCAGTGAAGGGATAACAGGGGGCTTTGGCTACACCTTC.

V usage is TRBV30 and J usage is TRBJ2-3, with a tentative D call TRBD2 (6 bases). Germline loops: CDR1 GTSNPN, CDR2 SVGIG (reference sequence). The CDR3 has 14 residues. Trimming took off 1 base at V and 4 bases at J, with 12 bases between the two ends. The CDR3 DNA is TGTGCCTGGAGTGGGAGGGTGGAGGCAGATACGCAGTATTTT. Encoded protein: CAWSGRVEADTQYF.

This chain connects TRBV5-1 to TRBJ1-1; D is ambiguous. V was cut by 4 bases and J by 4 bases, with 11 bases left in between. Per the germline V gene, CDR1 is SGHRS and CDR2 is YFSETQ. This CDR3 has 13 residues. The CDR3 nucleotides are TGCGCCAGCAGCAAGACCCAGGTCACTGAAGCTTTCTTT. Its translation: CASSKTQVTEAFF.